The 32 T cell receptor beta chains in this list originate from one sample, sequenced in a study of blood T cells in healthy people across ages. A J-beta primer mix and a sample-barcoded 5' primer were used in a second PCR of about 7 to 12 cycles. From the 5' RACE reads, TCRdb called clonotypes with MiXCR, one entry per CDR3 protein. The sample lists about 800,000 distinct CDR3 sequences; 25% were seen once. Separately, the same data were catalogued under a study of T cells of mothers and their children.

The sample comprised blood. All receptors derive from a boy aged 5-17 years in good health.

A few counts support this clonotype. This chain uses TRBV3-1 with TRBJ1-5, with D unclear. Germline V lookup: CDR1 LGHDT, CDR2 YNNKEL (reference sequence). CDR3 length equals 14 residues. Trimming cost V 0 bases and J 9 bases, with 12 bases left between them. The CDR3 DNA is TGTGCCAGCAGCCAAGACGGCCCGGAGGGGCCCCAGCATTTT. As protein: CASSQDGPEGPQHF.

This clonotype has at least ten counts. The rearrangement uses TRBV2 and TRBJ2-1; D is possibly TRBD1 (5 bases). The DNA end lines up better with TRBJ2-7; the J call may be wrong. The CDR3 contains 11 residues. CDR1 is SNHLY and CDR2 is FYNNEI in the germline V gene. The CDR3 region is CASSGGHEQYF. CDR3 in DNA: TGTGCCAGCAGTGGGGGCCACGAGCAGTACTTC.

The chain is built from TRBV11-2 and TRBJ1-3, with unresolved D. The CDR3 has 16 amino acids. The germline V gene has CDR1 SGHAT and CDR2 FQNNGV. Deletions cut 1 base from V and 0 bases from J, with 10 bases between. CDR3 in amino acids: CASSLVYKRSGNTIYF. The CDR3 DNA sequence: TGTGCCAGCAGCTTAGTTTACAAGCGCTCTGGAAACACCATATATTTT.

CDR3 coding DNA: TGTGCCAGCAGCCAACAGGGAAATCAGCCCCAGCATTTT. Its translation is CASSQQGNQPQHF. J is TRBJ1-5 and V is TRBV12-3 or TRBV12-4; D may be TRBD1 (6 bases). V was cut by 6 bases and J by 4 bases, with 10 bases left in between. The length of the CDR3 is 13 residues.

The chain employs TRBV7-2 and TRBJ2-7; D might be TRBD2 (5 bases). This CDR3 is 15 amino acids long. Deletions cut 0 bases from V and 3 bases from J, with 12 bases between. Germline values: CDR1 SGHTA, CDR2 FQGNSA. The DNA of the CDR3 is TGTGCCAGCAGCTTAGCCTCGACTAACTACTACGAGCAGTACTTC. Protein: CASSLASTNYYEQYF.

This clonotype has a handful of counts. V gene TRBV29-1 combines with J gene TRBJ2-1, with 7 bases aligning to TRBD2. The J call is doubtful: the DNA matches TRBJ2-5 better. Germline CDR1 is SQVTM and CDR2 is ANQGSEA. The length of the CDR3 is 13 residues. The CDR3 here is CSAPTGGRETQYF. Here the CDR3 DNA reads TGCAGCGCCCCGACGGGGGGTCGGGAGACCCAGTACTTC.

This clonotype came up a few times. The J gene is TRBJ2-1, the V gene TRBV20-1; a possible D gene is TRBD1 (6 bases). The end of the DNA aligns better with TRBJ2-7, so the J call may be wrong. Looked up from germline, CDR1 is DFQATT and CDR2 is SNEGSKA (reference sequence). The CDR3 sequence is 17 residues long. The CDR3: CSARDWTGPQGSYEQYF. The CDR3 bases are TGCAGTGCTAGAGATTGGACCGGACCCCAGGGGTCCTACGAGCAGTACTTC.

The rearrangement uses TRBV4-3 and TRBJ2-5; TRBD2 matches 13 bases. The CDR3 sequence is 22 residues long. Germline-derived CDR1 and CDR2 are LGHNA and YSLEER. Trimming at V came to 2 bases and at J to 7 bases, leaving 25 bases not matched to a gene. The DNA for the CDR3 is TGCGCCAGCAGCCAATGCTCTCTAGGCCGACTAGCGGGAGGACCACCCTTCGGGACCCAGTACTTC. It specifies CASSQCSLGRLAGGPPFGTQYF.

The rearrangement joins TRBV5-4 to TRBJ1-1; D may be TRBD1 (5 bases). CDR1 is SGHNT and CDR2 is YYREEE in the germline V gene (reference sequence). The V gene lost 4 bases and the J gene lost 4 bases, with 17 bases spanning the gap. The CDR3 runs to 15 residues. The CDR3 DNA sequence: TGTGCCAGCAGCCCAGGACCGACAGTTTCCACTGAAGCTTTCTTT. Protein sequence: CASSPGPTVSTEAFF.

V and J are TRBV29-1 and TRBJ1-1; 8 nucleotides align to TRBD1. Germline V gives CDR1 SQVTM, CDR2 ANQGSEA. Trimming took 5 bases from V and 3 from J; bases not matched to a gene: 2. The CDR3 extends over 12 amino acids. The CDR3 nucleotides are TGCAGCGTTAACAGGGGGGACACTGAAGCTTTCTTT. Its protein product is CSVNRGDTEAFF. Based on the CDR3 plus reference TRBV29-1 and TRBJ1-1, the full variable domain is SAVISQKPSRDICQRGTSLTIQCQVDSQVTMMFWYRQQPGQSLTLIATANQGSEATYESGFVIDKFPISRPNLTFSTLTVSNMSPEDSSIYLCSVNRGDTEAFFGQGTRLTVV.

This clonotype was seen more than once but under ten times. This chain uses TRBV7-2 with TRBJ2-3; D is possibly TRBD2 (6 bases). V was pared by 5 bases and J by 0 bases, with 9 bases between. The CDR3 runs to 14 residues. CDR1 and CDR2 from the germline V gene are SGHTA and FQGNSA. CDR3: CASSRDFSTDTQYF. CDR3 DNA sequence: TGTGCCAGCAGCAGGGACTTCAGCACAGATACGCAGTATTTT. Full variable domain (rest looked up from reference TRBV7-2 and TRBJ2-3): GAGVSQSPSNKVTEKGKDVELRCDPISGHTALYWYRQSLGQGLEFLIYFQGNSAPDKSGLPSDRFSAERTGGSVSTLTIQRTQQEDSAVYLCASSRDFSTDTQYFGPGTRLTVL.

This CDR3 is CASRYLLGQNYEQYF. DNA of the CDR3: TGTGCCAGCAGATACCTCCTAGGACAAAACTACGAGCAGTACTTC. The genes are TRBV7-2 and TRBJ2-7; tentative D call: TRBD1 (5 bases). The germline V gene has CDR1 SGHTA and CDR2 FQGNSA. V was pared by 6 bases and J by 3 bases, with 18 bases between. The CDR3 consists of 15 residues.

This clonotype was detected a few times. The chain recombines TRBV29-1 with TRBJ2-7; D gene uncertain. This CDR3 region has 12 residues. V was trimmed by 4 bases and J by 2 bases, leaving 9 bases between them. CDR1 is SQVTM and CDR2 is ANQGSEA in the germline V gene. Here the CDR3 DNA reads TGCAGCGTTGTGGGCGGCCCCTACGAGCAGTACTTC. This translates into CSVVGGPYEQYF.

In this sample, this clonotype turned up once. The rearrangement uses TRBV30 and TRBJ2-1; 7 nucleotides align to TRBD2. The CDR3 is made up of 17 amino acids. Germline CDR1 and CDR2: GTSNPN and SVGIG (reference sequence). After removal of 4 bases from V and 1 base from J, the junction contained 13 bases not matched to a gene. The DNA of the CDR3 is TGTGCCTGGAACTTAGGCGGGGGAGAAAGATCCTACAATGAGCAGTTCTTC. Its protein product is CAWNLGGGERSYNEQFF.

This clonotype showed up many times. This sequence joins TRBV29-1 and TRBJ2-5; possible D gene TRBD2, 5 bases. The germline CDR1 and CDR2 sequences are SQVTM and ANQGSEA. V was pared by 7 bases and J by 1 base, with 13 bases between. The CDR3 has 13 residues. CDR3 bases: TGCAGCGCTTGGACTTCCCTCCAAGAGACCCAGTACTTC. This sequence encodes CSAWTSLQETQYF.

This chain links TRBV20-1 with TRBJ2-1; TRBD2 matches 14 bases. Germline V CDR1 and CDR2: DFQATT, SNEGSKA (reference sequence). Unmatched junction bases numbered 11, after V lost 6 bases and J lost 10 bases. The CDR3 contains 15 residues. The CDR3 loop reads CSAQGTSGGGHEQFF. The CDR3 DNA reads TGCAGTGCCCAAGGGACTAGCGGGGGTGGCCACGAGCAGTTCTTC.

The rearrangement links TRBV7-2 to TRBJ2-5; D might be TRBD1 (5 bases). V lost 1 base and J lost 4, with 13 bases in between. The CDR3 totals 15 residues. In germline, CDR1 is SGHTA, CDR2 FQGNSA. As DNA, the CDR3 is TGTGCCAGCAGCTTAGTTGGGGCATCACTAGAGACCCAGTACTTC. Its translation is CASSLVGASLETQYF.

The rearrangement links TRBV13 to TRBJ1-6, with unresolved D. Trimming shortened V by 3 bases and J by 8 bases, and 11 bases separated the two germline ends. Germline CDR1 and CDR2: PRHDT and FYEKMQ (reference sequence). The CDR3 length is 14 residues. CDR3 in amino acids: CASSFGRGDSPLHF. The CDR3 DNA follows: TGTGCCAGCAGCTTTGGGAGAGGAGATTCACCCCTCCACTTT.

This clonotype was detected a few times. The chain combines TRBV7-3 with TRBJ2-5; 8 bases are a match to TRBD2. The better agreement between TRBJ2-1 and the DNA end casts doubt on the J call. There are 15 residues in the CDR3. The germline V gene has CDR1 SGHTA and CDR2 FQGTGA. The CDR3 nucleotides are TGTGCCAGCAGCACAGATAGCGGGAACTACAATGAGCAGTTCTTC. This gives the protein CASSTDSGNYNEQFF.

The chain employs TRBV7-3 and TRBJ2-1; weak D call: TRBD2 (6 bases). The CDR3 is 16 residues long. V lost 5 bases and J 4 bases, leaving 18 bases between the germline ends. Germline loops: CDR1 SGHTA, CDR2 FQGTGA. The CDR3 sequence: CASSLRLEAEYNEQFF. CDR3 sequence (DNA): TGTGCCAGCAGCCTCCGACTAGAAGCCGAATACAATGAGCAGTTCTTC.

This clonotype was counted between two and nine times. CDR3 nucleotides: TGTGCCAGCCACGAGGGCCTTCCGGGGAGCACTGAAGCTTTCTTT. Translation gives CASHEGLPGSTEAFF. The V gene is TRBV7-9, the J gene TRBJ1-1; D gene uncertain. The CDR3 contains 15 residues. The V and J ends lost 8 bases and 4 bases respectively, with 20 bases between them. Germline CDR1 SEHNR, CDR2 FQNEAQ (reference sequence).

The sample holds a few counts of this clonotype. The genes are TRBV6-2 or TRBV6-3 and TRBJ2-5; D is uncertain. Trimming cost V 2 bases and J 6 bases, with 13 bases left between them. Germline assignment: CDR1 MNHEY and CDR2 SVGEGT. This CDR3 is built from 14 residues. CDR3 residues: CASSYDPAGQTQYF. The CDR3 DNA sequence: TGTGCCAGCAGTTACGATCCCGCCGGGCAGACCCAGTACTTC.

The table lists this clonotype with a few counts. A junction boundary mismatches the germline segment, possibly from a read error. The J gene is TRBJ2-3, the V gene TRBV5-4; 8 bases agree with TRBD1. Germline CDR1 SGHNT, CDR2 YYREEE (reference sequence). The CDR3 runs 14 residues. The CDR3 DNA reads TGTGCCAGCAGCAAAGACAGGGGCACGGATACGCAGTATTTT. Residues: CASSKDRGTDTQYF.

The chain links TRBV4-3 to TRBJ1-1, with a tentative D call TRBD1 (5 bases). The CDR3 runs to 13 residues. V gave up 1 base and J gave up 8 bases, with 11 bases separating them. In germline, CDR1 is LGHNA, CDR2 YSLEER. CDR3: CASSQGWRQEAFF. CDR3 coding DNA: TGCGCCAGCAGCCAAGGTTGGAGACAGGAAGCTTTCTTT.

A few counts support this clonotype. V and J are TRBV27 and TRBJ2-5, with D unclear. TRBJ2-7 matches the DNA end more closely, so the J call is doubtful. The CDR3 has 16 residues. CDR1 is MNHEY and CDR2 is SMNVEV in the germline V gene (reference sequence). The CDR3 loop reads CASSPPESSLSYEQYF. The CDR3 coding sequence is TGTGCCAGCAGTCCCCCGGAGAGTTCGTTGTCCTACGAGCAGTACTTC.

The V gene is TRBV2, the J gene TRBJ2-7; the match to TRBD1 covers 7 bases. The germline V gene has CDR1 SNHLY and CDR2 FYNNEI. This CDR3 comprises 13 residues. After removal of 7 bases from V and 1 base from J, the junction contained 4 bases not matched to a gene. DNA of the CDR3: TGTGCCAGCAAAGAGGGGGCTTCCTACGAGCAGTACTTC. This codes for CASKEGASYEQYF.

This clonotype turned up a few times. The chain uses TRBV18 and TRBJ2-5; 7 bases align to TRBD1. V was pared by 0 bases and J by 2 bases, with 3 bases of the junction left unmatched. CDR1 and CDR2 from the germline V gene are KGHSH and LQKENI. CDR3 length equals 15 residues. The CDR3 sequence: CASSPPGQKQETQYF. The CDR3 nucleotides read TGTGCCAGCTCACCACCGGGACAGAAGCAAGAGACCCAGTACTTC.

The J gene is TRBJ2-5, the V gene TRBV7-8; the D gene is possibly TRBD2 (5 bases). CDR1 and CDR2 from the germline V gene are SGHVS and FQNEAQ. The CDR3 is 13 amino acids. V was pared by 4 bases and J by 3 bases, with 9 bases between. CDR3 in amino acids: CASSSREKETQYF. In DNA, the CDR3 is TGTGCCAGCAGCTCGAGGGAGAAAGAGACCCAGTACTTC. Full variable domain (remainder filled in from reference TRBV7-8 and TRBJ2-5): GAGVSQSPRYKVAKRGQDVALRCDPISGHVSLFWYQQALGQGPEFLTYFQNEAQLDKSGLPSDRFFAERPEGSVSTLKIQRTQQEDSAVYLCASSSREKETQYFGPGTRLLVL.

DNA of the CDR3: TGTGCCAGCAGTTACTCCCTCGGGGGATCCACCGGTGAGCAGTTCTTC. Protein sequence: CASSYSLGGSTGEQFF. V usage is TRBV6-2 or TRBV6-3 and J usage is TRBJ2-1, with D possibly matching TRBD2 (6 bases). Germline values: CDR1 MNHEY, CDR2 SVGEGT. V was trimmed by 0 bases and J by 9 bases, leaving 18 bases between them. This CDR3 has 16 amino acids.

The rearrangement links TRBV3-1 to TRBJ1-1; tentatively, D is TRBD1 (5 bases). Germline loops: CDR1 LGHDT, CDR2 YNNKEL (reference sequence). This CDR3 is built from 16 residues. V dropped 1 base and J dropped 6 bases, with 18 bases sitting between them. CDR3 amino acids: CASSQGWGRLVPEAFF. The CDR3 DNA reads as TGTGCCAGCAGCCAAGGGTGGGGCAGGTTAGTCCCTGAAGCTTTCTTT. The full variable domain, completed using reference TRBV3-1 and TRBJ1-1, is DTAVSQTPKYLVTQMGNDKSIKCEQNLGHDTMYWYKQDSKKFLKIMFSYNNKELIINETVPNRFSPKSPDKAHLNLHINSLELGDSAVYFCASSQGWGRLVPEAFFGQGTRLTVV.

This clonotype was counted at least ten times. The chain carries TRBV5-1 and TRBJ2-1; 9 nucleotides align to TRBD2. V lost 3 bases and J lost 0; bases outside the gene matches: 4. In germline, CDR1 is SGHRS, CDR2 YFSETQ. CDR3 length: 16 residues. The CDR3 DNA reads as TGCGCCAGCAGCTCCGTAGCGGGAGCCTCCTACAATGAGCAGTTCTTC. The encoded protein is CASSSVAGASYNEQFF.

The table lists this clonotype with a few counts. This chain uses TRBV20-1 with TRBJ1-2; a possible D gene is TRBD1 (6 bases). This CDR3 is built from 13 residues. V lost 3 bases, J lost 3 bases, and 11 bases lay in between. The germline V gene has CDR1 DFQATT and CDR2 SNEGSKA (reference sequence). In DNA form, the CDR3 reads TGCAGTGCTAGCAGAGACAGGTACTATGGCTACACCTTC. Its translation is CSASRDRYYGYTF.